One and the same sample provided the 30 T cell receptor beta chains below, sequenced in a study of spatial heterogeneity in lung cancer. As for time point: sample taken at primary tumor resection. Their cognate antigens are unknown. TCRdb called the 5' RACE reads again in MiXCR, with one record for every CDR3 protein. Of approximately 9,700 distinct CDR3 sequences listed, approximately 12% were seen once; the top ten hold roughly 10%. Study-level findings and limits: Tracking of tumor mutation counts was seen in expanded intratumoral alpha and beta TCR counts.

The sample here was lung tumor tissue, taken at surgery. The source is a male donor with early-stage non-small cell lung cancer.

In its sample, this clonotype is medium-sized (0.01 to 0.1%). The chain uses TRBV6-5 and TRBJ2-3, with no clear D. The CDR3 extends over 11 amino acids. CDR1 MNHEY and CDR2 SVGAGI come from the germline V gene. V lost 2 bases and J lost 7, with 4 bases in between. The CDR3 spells CASSYGNTQYF. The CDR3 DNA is TGTGCCAGCAGTTACGGGAATACGCAGTATTTT.

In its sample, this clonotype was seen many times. The CDR3 loop reads CASSSSRSGELFF. The CDR3 region has the DNA TGTGCCAGCAGCTCTTCGAGAAGCGGGGAGCTGTTTTTT. V is TRBV12-3 or TRBV12-4 and J is TRBJ2-2; unclear D gene. The V end lost 6 bases, the J end lost 7 bases, and 12 bases lay between the germline ends. The CDR3 has 13 residues.

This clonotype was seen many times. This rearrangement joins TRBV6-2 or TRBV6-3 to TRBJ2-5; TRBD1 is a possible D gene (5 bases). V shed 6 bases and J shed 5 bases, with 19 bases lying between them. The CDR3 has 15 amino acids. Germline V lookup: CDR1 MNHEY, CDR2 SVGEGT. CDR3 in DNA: TGTGCCAGCAGCTCCCCTCCCGGACAAGGCGAGACCCAGTACTTC. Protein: CASSSPPGQGETQYF.

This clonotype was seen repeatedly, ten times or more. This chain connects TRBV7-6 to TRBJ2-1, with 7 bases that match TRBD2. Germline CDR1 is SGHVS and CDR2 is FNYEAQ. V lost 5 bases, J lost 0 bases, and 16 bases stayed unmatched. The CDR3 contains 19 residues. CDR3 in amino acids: CASSLPSGAIGSSYNEQFF. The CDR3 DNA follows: TGTGCCAGCAGCCTACCGAGCGGGGCGATTGGGAGCTCCTACAATGAGCAGTTCTTC.

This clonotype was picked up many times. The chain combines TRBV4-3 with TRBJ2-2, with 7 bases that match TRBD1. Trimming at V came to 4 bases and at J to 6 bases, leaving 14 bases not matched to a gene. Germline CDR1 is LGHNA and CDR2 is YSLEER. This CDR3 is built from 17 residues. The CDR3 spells CASSRYQGENLPGELFF. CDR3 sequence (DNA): TGCGCCAGCAGCCGGTACCAGGGGGAGAACCTGCCCGGGGAGCTGTTTTTT.

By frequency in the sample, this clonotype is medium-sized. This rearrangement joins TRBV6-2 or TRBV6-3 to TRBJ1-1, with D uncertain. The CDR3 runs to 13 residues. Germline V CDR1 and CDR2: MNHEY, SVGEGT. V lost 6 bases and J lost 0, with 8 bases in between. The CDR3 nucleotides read TGTGCCAGCAGCCTTATGATGAACACTGAAGCTTTCTTT. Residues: CASSLMMNTEAFF.

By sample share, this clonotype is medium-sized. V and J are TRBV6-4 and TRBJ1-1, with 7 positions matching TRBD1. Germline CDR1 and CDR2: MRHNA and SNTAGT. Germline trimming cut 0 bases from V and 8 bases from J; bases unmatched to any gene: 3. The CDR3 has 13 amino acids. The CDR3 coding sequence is TGTGCCAGCAGTGACTCAGAGACAGGGGAAGCTTTCTTT. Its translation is CASSDSETGEAFF.

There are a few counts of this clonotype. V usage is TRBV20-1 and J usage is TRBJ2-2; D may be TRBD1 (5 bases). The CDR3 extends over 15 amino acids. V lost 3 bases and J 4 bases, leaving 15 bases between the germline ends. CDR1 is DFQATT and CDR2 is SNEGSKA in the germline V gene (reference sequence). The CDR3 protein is CSARQGGSGTGELFF. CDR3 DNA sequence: TGCAGTGCTAGGCAGGGTGGTTCGGGCACCGGGGAGCTGTTTTTT.

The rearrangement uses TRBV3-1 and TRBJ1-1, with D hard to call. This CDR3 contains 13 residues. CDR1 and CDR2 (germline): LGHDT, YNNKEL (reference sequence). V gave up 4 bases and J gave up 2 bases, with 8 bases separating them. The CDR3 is CASSLQRNTEAFF. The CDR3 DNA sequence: TGTGCCAGCAGCCTCCAGAGAAACACTGAAGCTTTCTTT.

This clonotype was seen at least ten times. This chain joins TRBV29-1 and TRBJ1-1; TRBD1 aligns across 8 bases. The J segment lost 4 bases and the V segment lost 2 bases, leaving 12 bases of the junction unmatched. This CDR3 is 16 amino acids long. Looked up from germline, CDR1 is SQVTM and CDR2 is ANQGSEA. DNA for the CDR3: TGCAGCGTTGAACCTGGACAGGGAGAATCGGGCACTGAAGCTTTCTTT. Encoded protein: CSVEPGQGESGTEAFF.

CDR3 nucleotides: TGTGCCAGCAGCTTAGTGGGACTAGCGGGTGAGCAGTTCTTC. Residues: CASSLVGLAGEQFF. This chain joins TRBV7-9 and TRBJ2-1; TRBD2 matches 12 bases. J lost 9 bases, V lost 1 base, and 1 base had no gene match. This CDR3 is 14 amino acids long. Germline V gene data show CDR1 as SEHNR and CDR2 as FQNEAQ (reference sequence).

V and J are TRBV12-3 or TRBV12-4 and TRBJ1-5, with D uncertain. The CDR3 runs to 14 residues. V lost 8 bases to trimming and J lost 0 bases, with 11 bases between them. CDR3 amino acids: CASASGDSNQPQHF. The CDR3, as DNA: TGTGCCAGCGCCTCTGGGGATAGCAATCAGCCCCAGCATTTT.

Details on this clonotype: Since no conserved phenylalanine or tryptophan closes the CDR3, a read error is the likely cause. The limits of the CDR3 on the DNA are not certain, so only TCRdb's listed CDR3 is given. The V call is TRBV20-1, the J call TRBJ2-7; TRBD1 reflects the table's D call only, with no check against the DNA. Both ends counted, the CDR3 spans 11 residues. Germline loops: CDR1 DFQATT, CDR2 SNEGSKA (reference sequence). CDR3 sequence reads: CSASYPGGLTI.

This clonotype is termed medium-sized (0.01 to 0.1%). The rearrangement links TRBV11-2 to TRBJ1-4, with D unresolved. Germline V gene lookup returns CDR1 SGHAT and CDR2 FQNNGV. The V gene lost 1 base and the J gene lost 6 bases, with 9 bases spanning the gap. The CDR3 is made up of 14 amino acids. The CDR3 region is CASSLVVGHEKLFF. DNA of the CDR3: TGTGCCAGCAGCTTAGTGGTTGGTCATGAAAAACTGTTTTTT.

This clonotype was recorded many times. The CDR3 bases are TGTGCCAGCAGTTACGACCTTGAACGTTACGAGCAGTACTTC. It yields the protein CASSYDLERYEQYF. The chain uses TRBV6-5 and TRBJ2-7; unclear D gene. V lost 2 bases, J lost 4 bases, and 12 bases lay in between. CDR3 length equals 14 residues. Germline V gene data show CDR1 as MNHEY and CDR2 as SVGAGI.

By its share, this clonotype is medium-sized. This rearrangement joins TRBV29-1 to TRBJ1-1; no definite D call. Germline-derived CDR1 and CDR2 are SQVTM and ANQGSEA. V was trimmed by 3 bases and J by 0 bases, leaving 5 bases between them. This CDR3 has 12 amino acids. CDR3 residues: CSVDFMNTEAFF. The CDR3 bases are TGCAGCGTTGATTTCATGAACACTGAAGCTTTCTTT.

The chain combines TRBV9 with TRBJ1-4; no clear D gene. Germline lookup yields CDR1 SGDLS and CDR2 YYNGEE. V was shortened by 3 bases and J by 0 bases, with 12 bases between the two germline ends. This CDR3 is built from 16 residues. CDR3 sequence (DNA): TGTGCCAGCAGCGCTTACACTGGCGCAACTAATGAAAAACTGTTTTTT. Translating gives CASSAYTGATNEKLFF.

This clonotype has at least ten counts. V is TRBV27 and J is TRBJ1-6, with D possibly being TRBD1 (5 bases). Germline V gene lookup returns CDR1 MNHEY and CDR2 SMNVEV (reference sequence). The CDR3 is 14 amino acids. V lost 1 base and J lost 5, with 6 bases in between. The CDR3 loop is CASSLLDNNSPLHF. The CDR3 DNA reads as TGTGCCAGCAGTTTATTGGACAATAATTCACCCCTCCACTTT.

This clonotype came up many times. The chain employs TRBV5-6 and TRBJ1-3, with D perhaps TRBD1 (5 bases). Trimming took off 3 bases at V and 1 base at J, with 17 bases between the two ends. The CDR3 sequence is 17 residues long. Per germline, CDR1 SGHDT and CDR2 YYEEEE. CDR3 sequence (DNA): TGTGCCAGCAGCTCGCCCCTAGGGGTCCCGTCTGGAAACACCATATATTTT. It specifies CASSSPLGVPSGNTIYF.

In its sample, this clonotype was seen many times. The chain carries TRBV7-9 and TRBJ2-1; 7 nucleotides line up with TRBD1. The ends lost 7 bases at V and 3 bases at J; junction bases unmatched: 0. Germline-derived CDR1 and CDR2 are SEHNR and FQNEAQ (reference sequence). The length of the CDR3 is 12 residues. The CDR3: CASTGGYNEQFF. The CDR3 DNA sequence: TGTGCCAGCACAGGGGGCTACAATGAGCAGTTCTTC. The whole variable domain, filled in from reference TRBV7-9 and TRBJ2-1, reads DTGVSQNPRHKITKRGQNVTFRCDPISEHNRLYWYRQTLGQGPEFLTYFQNEAQLEKSRLLSDRFSAERPKGSFSTLEIQRTEQGDSAMYLCASTGGYNEQFFGPGTRLTVL.

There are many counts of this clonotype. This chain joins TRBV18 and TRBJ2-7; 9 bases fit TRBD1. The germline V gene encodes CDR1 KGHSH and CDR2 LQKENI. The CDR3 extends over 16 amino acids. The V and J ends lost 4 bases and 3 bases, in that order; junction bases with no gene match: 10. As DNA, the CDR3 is TGTGCCAGCTCACAACCGATCGGGACAGGGAGCTACGAGCAGTACTTC. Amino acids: CASSQPIGTGSYEQYF.

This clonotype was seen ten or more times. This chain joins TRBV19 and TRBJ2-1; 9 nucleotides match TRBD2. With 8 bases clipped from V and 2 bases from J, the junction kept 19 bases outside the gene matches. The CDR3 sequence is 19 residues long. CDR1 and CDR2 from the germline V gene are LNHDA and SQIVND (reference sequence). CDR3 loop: CASLPGSQWGGRAYNEQFF. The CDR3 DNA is TGTGCCAGTCTCCCTGGTTCCCAGTGGGGCGGGAGGGCCTACAATGAGCAGTTCTTC.

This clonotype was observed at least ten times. The CDR3 sequence: CSARGTGGFYGYTF. The CDR3 region has the DNA TGCAGTGCCCGGGGGACAGGGGGCTTCTATGGCTACACCTTC. The chain recombines TRBV20-1 with TRBJ1-2; 12 positions agree with TRBD1. There are 14 residues in the CDR3. V lost 6 bases and J lost 4; bases outside the gene matches: 6. The germline V gene has CDR1 DFQATT and CDR2 SNEGSKA (reference sequence).

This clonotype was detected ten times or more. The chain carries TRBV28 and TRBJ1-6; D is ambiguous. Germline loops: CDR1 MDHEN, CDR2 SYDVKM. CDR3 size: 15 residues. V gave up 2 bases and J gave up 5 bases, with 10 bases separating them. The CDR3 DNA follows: TGTGCCAGCAGTTTACCGGGTTCACATAATTCACCCCTCCACTTT. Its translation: CASSLPGSHNSPLHF.

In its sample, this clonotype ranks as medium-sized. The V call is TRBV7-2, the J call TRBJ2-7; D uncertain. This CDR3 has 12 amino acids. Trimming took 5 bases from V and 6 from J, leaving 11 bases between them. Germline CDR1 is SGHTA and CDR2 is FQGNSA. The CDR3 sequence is CASSPGPPEQYF. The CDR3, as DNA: TGTGCCAGCAGCCCCGGGCCCCCCGAGCAGTACTTC.

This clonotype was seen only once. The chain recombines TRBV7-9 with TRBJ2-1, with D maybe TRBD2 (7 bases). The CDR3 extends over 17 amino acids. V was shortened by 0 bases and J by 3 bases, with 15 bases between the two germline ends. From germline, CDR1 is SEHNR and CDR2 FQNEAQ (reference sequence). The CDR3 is CASSLAWGGLFYNEQFF. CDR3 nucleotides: TGTGCCAGCAGCTTAGCATGGGGGGGCCTTTTCTACAATGAGCAGTTCTTC.

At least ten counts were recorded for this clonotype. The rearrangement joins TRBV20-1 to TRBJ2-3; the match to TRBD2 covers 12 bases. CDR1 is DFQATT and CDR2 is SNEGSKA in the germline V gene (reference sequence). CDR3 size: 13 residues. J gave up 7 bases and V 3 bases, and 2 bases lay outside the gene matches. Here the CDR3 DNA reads TGCAGTGCTAGGACTAGCGGGAGATATACGCAGTATTTT. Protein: CSARTSGRYTQYF.

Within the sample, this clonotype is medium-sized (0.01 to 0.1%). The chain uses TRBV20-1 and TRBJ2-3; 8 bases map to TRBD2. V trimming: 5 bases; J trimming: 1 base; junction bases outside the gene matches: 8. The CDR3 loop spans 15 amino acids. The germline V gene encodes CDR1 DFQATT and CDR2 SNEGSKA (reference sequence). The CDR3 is CSAGSGAGGTDTQYF. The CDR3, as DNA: TGCAGTGCTGGGTCCGGAGCGGGAGGCACAGATACGCAGTATTTT.

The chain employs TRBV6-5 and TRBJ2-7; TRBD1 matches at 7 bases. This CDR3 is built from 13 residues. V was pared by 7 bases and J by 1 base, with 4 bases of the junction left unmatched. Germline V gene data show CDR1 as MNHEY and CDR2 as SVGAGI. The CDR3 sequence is CASNEQGSYEQYF. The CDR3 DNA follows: TGTGCCAGCAATGAACAGGGGTCCTACGAGCAGTACTTC.

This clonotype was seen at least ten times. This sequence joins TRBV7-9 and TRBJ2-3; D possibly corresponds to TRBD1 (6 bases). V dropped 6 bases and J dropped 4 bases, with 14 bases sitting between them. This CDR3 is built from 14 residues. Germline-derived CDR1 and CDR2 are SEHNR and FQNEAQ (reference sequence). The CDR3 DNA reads TGTGCCAGCAGACCAACAGGGTTTGCAGATACGCAGTATTTT. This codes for CASRPTGFADTQYF.